A single sample gave rise to the 28 T cell receptor beta chains below, sequenced in a study of blood T cell repertoires in COVID-19. Sequencing was performed with immunoSEQ multiplex PCR; in TCRdb, only in-frame clones are kept and a portion is missing. The sample holds 100,000 to 150,000 clones, 75% to 90% seen once. Material: peripheral blood. The receptors shown here come from a woman of 80 years or more with COVID-19, enrolled during active disease.

The chain employs TRBV5-1 and TRBJ1-4; D not resolved. Trimming removed 0 bases from V and 0 bases from J, with 6 bases in between. Germline CDR1 SGHRS, CDR2 YFSETQ. This CDR3 region has 15 residues. The CDR3 loop is CASSLGQTTNEKLFF. The CDR3, as DNA: TGCGCCAGCAGCTTGGGACAAACAACTAATGAAAAACTGTTTTTT. Together with reference TRBV5-1 and TRBJ1-4, the CDR3 gives the full variable domain: KAGVTQTPRYLIKTRGQQVTLSCSPISGHRSVSWYQQTPGQGLQFLFEYFSETQRNKGNFPGRFSGRQFSNSRSEMNVSTLELGDSALYLCASSLGQTTNEKLFFGSGTQLSVL.

DNA for the CDR3: TGTGCCAGCAGCCGGACAGGGGGCAACGATACGCAGTATTTT. Translation gives CASSRTGGNDTQYF. The J gene is TRBJ2-3, the V gene TRBV14; 11 nucleotides line up with TRBD1. The length of the CDR3 is 14 residues. The junction had 3 bases not matched to a gene; V was cut back by 4 bases and J by 6 bases. Germline V CDR1 and CDR2: SGHDN, FVKESK.

This rearrangement joins TRBV6-5 to TRBJ1-1; no clear D gene. Trimming pared 2 bases from V and 3 bases from J, leaving 13 bases between. This CDR3 has 15 residues. Germline V gene lookup returns CDR1 MNHEY and CDR2 SVGAGI. The CDR3: CASSYGSWSHTEAFF. For the CDR3, the DNA is TGTGCCAGCAGTTACGGTTCCTGGAGCCACACTGAAGCTTTCTTT.

This clone was counted a single time. The V and J genes are TRBV27 and TRBJ1-5; D remains unclear. Trimming shortened V by 6 bases and J by 6 bases, and 12 bases separated the two germline ends. There are 13 residues in the CDR3. CDR1 is MNHEY and CDR2 is SMNVEV in the germline V gene (reference sequence). This CDR3 reads CASSSRGIQPQHF. In nucleotides, the CDR3 is TGTGCCAGCAGCTCCCGGGGTATTCAGCCCCAGCATTTT.

V usage is TRBV5-1 and J usage is TRBJ2-7, with D possibly being TRBD1 (5 bases). Between the trimmed V and J ends, which lost 0 bases and 6 bases, there was a span of 13 bases. From germline, CDR1 is SGHRS and CDR2 YFSETQ. The CDR3 runs 14 residues. CDR3 in DNA: TGCGCCAGCAGCTTGGGACAGCCGCGCGGCGAGCAGTACTTC. This codes for CASSLGQPRGEQYF.

The chain combines TRBV27 with TRBJ2-5; 9 nucleotides align to TRBD2. Losses at the gene ends were 6 bases for V and 1 base for J; bases not matched to a gene: 6. Germline V gene data show CDR1 as MNHEY and CDR2 as SMNVEV (reference sequence). The CDR3 totals 15 residues. In DNA, the CDR3 is TGTGCCAGCAGGTCTTCAGCGGGAGGCCAAGAGACCCAGTACTTC. Residues: CASRSSAGGQETQYF.

The genes are TRBV19 and TRBJ2-5, with D possibly being TRBD1 (6 bases). V dropped 1 base and J dropped 1 base, with 10 bases sitting between them. This CDR3 region has 15 residues. Germline V lookup: CDR1 LNHDA, CDR2 SQIVND (reference sequence). The CDR3 reads CASSIVRGPQETQYF. The DNA for the CDR3 is TGTGCCAGTAGTATAGTCAGGGGCCCCCAAGAGACCCAGTACTTC.

This clone was picked up many times. The chain is built from TRBV19 and TRBJ2-2; no reliable D call. CDR1 LNHDA and CDR2 SQIVND come from the germline V gene (reference sequence). The CDR3 totals 13 residues. Trimming shortened V by 6 bases and J by 4 bases, and 9 bases separated the two germline ends. In DNA form, the CDR3 reads TGTGCCAGTAGCACTGCTCGCACCGGGGAGCTGTTTTTT. Encoded protein: CASSTARTGELFF.

The chain has TRBV9 and TRBJ2-1; maybe TRBD2 (6 bases). CDR3 length: 16 amino acids. Germline-derived CDR1 and CDR2 are SGDLS and YYNGEE. V shed 2 bases and J shed 0 bases, with 12 bases lying between them. The chain's CDR3 is CASSVLAGSSYNEQFF. CDR3 DNA: TGTGCCAGCAGCGTTTTGGCCGGGAGCTCCTACAATGAGCAGTTCTTC.

In its sample, this clone was seen once. The V call is TRBV7-2, the J call TRBJ2-4, with D perhaps TRBD2 (7 bases). The CDR3 contains 16 residues. Looked up from germline, CDR1 is SGHTA and CDR2 is FQGNSA. The V end lost 1 base, the J end lost 9 bases, and 19 bases lay between the germline ends. CDR3 residues: CASSLGGGGYGGIQYF. The CDR3 region has the DNA TGTGCCAGCAGCTTAGGGGGCGGGGGCTACGGAGGCATTCAGTACTTC.

The rearrangement uses TRBV19 and TRBJ1-4, with D unresolved. The CDR3 spans 17 residues. Per the germline V gene, CDR1 is LNHDA and CDR2 is SQIVND (reference sequence). With 7 bases removed from V and 0 bases from J, the gap between germline ends came to 18 bases. DNA for the CDR3: TGTGCCAGTACTTCTCTCCGACGACAAGCAACTAATGAAAAACTGTTTTTT. Translation: CASTSLRRQATNEKLFF.

This clone was detected a few times. The chain carries TRBV27 and TRBJ2-2, with 13 positions matching TRBD2. This CDR3 has 14 residues. CDR1 is MNHEY and CDR2 is SMNVEV in the germline V gene (reference sequence). Unmatched junction bases numbered 1, after V lost 6 bases and J lost 6 bases. The CDR3 nucleotides read TGTGCCAGCAGAGGACTAGCGGGAGCCGGGGAGCTGTTTTTT. Amino acids: CASRGLAGAGELFF.

This clone was found a few times. The rearrangement links TRBV5-1 to TRBJ2-1; TRBD2 aligns across 9 bases. From germline, CDR1 is SGHRS and CDR2 YFSETQ. This CDR3 spans 15 amino acids. Germline trimming cut 5 bases from V and 9 bases from J; bases unmatched to any gene: 12. The CDR3 DNA reads as TGCGCCAGCAGTATCGGGACTAGCCCCATTGGTGAGCAGTTCTTC. The encoded protein is CASSIGTSPIGEQFF.

The genes are TRBV15 and TRBJ1-1; 9 nucleotides agree with TRBD1. CDR1 and CDR2 from the germline V gene are LNHNV and YYDKDF (reference sequence). After removal of 4 bases from V and 5 bases from J, the junction contained 8 bases not matched to a gene. CDR3 length: 15 residues. The CDR3 loop reads CATSNRQGVYTEAFF. The CDR3 nucleotides read TGTGCCACCAGCAATAGACAGGGGGTATATACTGAAGCTTTCTTT.

J is TRBJ2-7 and V is TRBV5-1; possibly TRBD1 for D (5 bases). The germline V and J ends were trimmed by 5 bases and 3 bases, with 18 bases remaining between them. CDR3 length: 15 residues. CDR1 and CDR2 from the germline V gene are SGHRS and YFSETQ. CDR3 bases: TGCGCCAGCAGTTCTCAGTCCAGGGCAAGCTACGAGCAGTACTTC. This sequence encodes CASSSQSRASYEQYF.

The chain carries TRBV5-4 and TRBJ1-3; perhaps TRBD1 as D (6 bases). The CDR3 has 16 residues. V dropped 0 bases and J dropped 0 bases, with 10 bases sitting between them. CDR1 SGHNT and CDR2 YYREEE come from the germline V gene (reference sequence). This chain's CDR3 is CASSLVGQSSGNTIYF. CDR3 in DNA: TGTGCCAGCAGCTTGGTTGGACAGAGCTCTGGAAACACCATATATTTT. Filled out from reference TRBV5-4 and TRBJ1-3, the complete variable domain reads ETGVTQSPTHLIKTRGQQVTLRCSSQSGHNTVSWYQQALGQGPQFIFQYYREEENGRGNFPPRFSGLQFPNYSSELNVNALELDDSALYLCASSLVGQSSGNTIYFGEGSWLTVV.

This chain links TRBV7-3 with TRBJ2-1, with 11 positions matching TRBD2. Germline V gives CDR1 SGHTA, CDR2 FQGTGA. Unmatched junction bases numbered 9, after V lost 5 bases and J lost 9 bases. The CDR3 runs to 15 residues. CDR3 sequence: CASSVLAGEVGEQFF. The CDR3 DNA sequence: TGTGCCAGCAGCGTACTAGCGGGAGAGGTTGGTGAGCAGTTCTTC.

The chain links TRBV28 to TRBJ1-1; 7 bases align to TRBD1. Per the germline V gene, CDR1 is MDHEN and CDR2 is SYDVKM. The CDR3 runs to 14 residues. With 7 bases clipped from V and 4 bases from J, the junction kept 9 bases outside the gene matches. DNA for the CDR3: TGTGCCAGCAACCAAGGGGGCGCGAGCACTGAAGCTTTCTTT. Translation: CASNQGGASTEAFF.

A single count supports this clone. The V gene is TRBV7-9, the J gene TRBJ2-1; 11 positions match TRBD1. The CDR3 loop spans 15 amino acids. The V gene end was trimmed by 7 bases and the J gene end by 6 bases; junction bases not matched to a gene: 8. CDR1 SEHNR and CDR2 FQNEAQ come from the germline V gene (reference sequence). The CDR3 region has the DNA TGTGCCAGCATCTTGGCCGGGACAGGGGGCAATGAGCAGTTCTTC. Its protein product is CASILAGTGGNEQFF.

The V call is TRBV18, the J call TRBJ1-1, with D tentatively TRBD1 (6 bases). V gave up 8 bases and J gave up 1 base, with 11 bases separating them. The CDR3 loop spans 13 amino acids. CDR1 and CDR2 from the germline V gene are KGHSH and LQKENI. The CDR3 DNA is TGTGCCAGCGCTGGACAGAAGAACACTGAAGCTTTCTTT. Protein sequence: CASAGQKNTEAFF.

The chain carries TRBV5-1 and TRBJ1-4; 10 bases fit TRBD1. J lost 3 bases, V lost 3 bases, and 2 bases had no gene match. Germline V gene lookup returns CDR1 SGHRS and CDR2 YFSETQ. The CDR3 totals 15 residues. CDR3: CASSWGQGSNEKLFF. CDR3 bases: TGCGCCAGCAGCTGGGGACAGGGGTCTAATGAAAAACTGTTTTTT.

The rearrangement links TRBV7-3 to TRBJ2-1; D may be TRBD2 (5 bases). Trimming removed 6 bases at V and 0 bases at J, with 18 bases between. The germline V gene encodes CDR1 SGHTA and CDR2 FQGTGA. This CDR3 spans 17 amino acids. The DNA for the CDR3 is TGTGCCAGCAGTATAACCTCAAGCGGAAGCTCCTACAATGAGCAGTTCTTC. This sequence encodes CASSITSSGSSYNEQFF.

This clone was observed a few times. The chain has TRBV5-1 and TRBJ2-3; the match to TRBD2 covers 10 bases. The CDR3 runs to 15 residues. V was clipped by 4 bases and J by 6 bases; unmatched bases: 8. Germline V gives CDR1 SGHRS, CDR2 YFSETQ. The CDR3 sequence is CASSLTSGSWDTQYF. CDR3 sequence (DNA): TGCGCCAGCAGCCTGACTAGCGGGTCCTGGGATACGCAGTATTTT.

The chain has TRBV7-9 and TRBJ2-6, with D tentatively TRBD1 (5 bases). V was shortened by 5 bases and J by 2 bases, with 10 bases between the two germline ends. The CDR3 contains 15 residues. Germline CDR1 SEHNR, CDR2 FQNEAQ (reference sequence). The CDR3 loop is CASSLRVAGANVLTF. The DNA of the CDR3 is TGTGCCAGCAGCCTCAGGGTGGCTGGGGCCAACGTCCTGACTTTC.

The chain couples TRBV5-1 to TRBJ2-7, with D perhaps TRBD1 (5 bases). Per the germline V gene, CDR1 is SGHRS and CDR2 is YFSETQ. The CDR3 loop spans 12 amino acids. Trimming cost V 3 bases and J 2 bases, with 6 bases left between them. In DNA form, the CDR3 reads TGCGCCAGCAGCTCGGACACCTACGAGCAGTACTTC. Translation: CASSSDTYEQYF.

V and J are TRBV7-9 and TRBJ2-3; D not certain. Trimming shortened V by 0 bases and J by 0 bases, and 10 bases separated the two germline ends. Germline V gives CDR1 SEHNR, CDR2 FQNEAQ (reference sequence). The CDR3 has 16 amino acids. CDR3 sequence (DNA): TGTGCCAGCAGCTTAGCGGCTACTACTAGCACAGATACGCAGTATTTT. Its protein product is CASSLAATTSTDTQYF.

The chain has TRBV29-1 and TRBJ2-7; D gene unclear. With 7 bases removed from V and 7 bases from J, the gap between germline ends came to 11 bases. This CDR3 comprises 10 residues. CDR1 is SQVTM, CDR2 ANQGSEA, per germline. The CDR3 DNA reads TGCAGCGCCCTCCTCAGGGAGCAGTACTTC. Protein sequence: CSALLREQYF.

The chain is built from TRBV4-3 and TRBJ2-7; D possibly corresponds to TRBD2 (7 bases). The CDR3 loop spans 15 amino acids. V was pared by 1 base and J by 6 bases, with 16 bases between. The germline CDR1 and CDR2 sequences are LGHNA and YSLEER. CDR3 residues: CASSQGGGGTGEQYF. CDR3 DNA sequence: TGCGCCAGCAGCCAAGGGGGAGGGGGGACCGGCGAGCAGTACTTC.